The 19 T cell receptor beta chains below all came from one sample that was sequenced in a study of Ad26.COV2.S vaccination and SARS-CoV-2 variants. Treatment meaning: roughly 20 received Ad26.COV2.S at low or high dose, single or two shots; 5 received placebo; per-sample allocation not given. Day 63 after the first vaccine or placebo injection was the time point for sampling. The table came from immunoSEQ multiplex PCR; TCRdb's copy has only in-frame clones and leaves some out. This sample has hundreds of thousands of clones, with 75% to 90% found just once. The source was peripheral blood, collected in a trial of Ad26.COV2.S vaccine versus placebo. The receptor set was obtained from a person between 18 and 65 years old who received the Ad26.COV2.S COVID-19 vaccine or a placebo.

The chain uses TRBV7-2 and TRBJ1-2; 11 nucleotides agree with TRBD1. V lost 2 bases, J lost 7 bases, and 6 bases stayed unmatched. The germline V gene encodes CDR1 SGHTA and CDR2 FQGNSA. This CDR3 comprises 15 residues. CDR3 DNA sequence: TGTGCCAGCAGCTTAAAAGGACAGGGGGCCAGTGGCTACACCTTC. It codes for CASSLKGQGASGYTF.

The chain recombines TRBV20-1 with TRBJ2-3; D gene ambiguous. The V gene lost 3 bases and the J gene lost 5 bases, with 9 bases spanning the gap. Looked up from germline, CDR1 is DFQATT and CDR2 is SNEGSKA (reference sequence). CDR3 size: 12 residues. The chain's CDR3 is CSASKTEDTQYF. In DNA, the CDR3 is TGCAGTGCTAGTAAGACGGAAGATACGCAGTATTTT.

The rearrangement links TRBV4-3 to TRBJ2-5; D remains ambiguous. Per germline, CDR1 LGHNA and CDR2 YSLEER. With 0 bases removed from V and 5 bases from J, the gap between germline ends came to 7 bases. The CDR3 runs 13 residues. CDR3 sequence reads: CASSQEVGETQYF. In DNA form, the CDR3 reads TGCGCCAGCAGCCAAGAGGTCGGGGAGACCCAGTACTTC.

The rearrangement joins TRBV10-3 to TRBJ2-7, with TRBD1 matching 7 bases. The trim removed 0 bases at V and 6 bases at J, leaving 5 bases unmatched. The CDR3 runs 14 residues. Germline V gene sequence: CDR1 ENHRY, CDR2 SYGVKD. The CDR3 loop is CAISESTGSGEQYV. Written as DNA, the CDR3 is TGTGCCATCAGTGAGTCGACAGGGTCTGGCGAGCAGTACGTC.

The genes are TRBV21-1 and TRBJ2-2; TRBD2 is the table's D call, not checked against the DNA. TRBV21-1 is a documented pseudogene. The CDR3 runs 19 residues. CDR3 DNA: TGTGCCAGCAGCCAATGCCGGACTAGCGGGAGAATTCGTACCGGGGAGCTGTTTTTT. Its translation: CASSQCRTSGRIRTGELFF.

This chain's CDR3 is CASSHIFDRANYGYTF. CDR3 in DNA: TGCGCCAGCAGCCACATTTTCGACAGGGCCAACTATGGCTACACCTTC. The rearrangement links TRBV4-1 to TRBJ1-2, with 7 bases identical to TRBD1. The germline CDR1 and CDR2 sequences are MGHRA and YSYEKL. The V segment lost 3 bases and the J segment 2 bases; nucleotides outside the gene matches: 9. The CDR3 has 16 residues.

The V gene is TRBV11-1, the J gene TRBJ2-5; D uncertain. Trimming cost V 6 bases and J 3 bases, with 20 bases left between them. There are 16 residues in the CDR3. The germline V gene has CDR1 SGHAT and CDR2 FQDESV (reference sequence). As DNA, the CDR3 is TGTGCCAGCAGTCTTCGGATGGCCCTCTTAAAAGAGACCCAGTACTTC. It yields the protein CASSLRMALLKETQYF.

V is TRBV13 and J is TRBJ2-5; TRBD2 aligns across 9 bases. The CDR3 totals 18 residues. The junction had 17 bases not matched to a gene; V was cut back by 5 bases and J by 4 bases. Germline V CDR1 and CDR2: PRHDT, FYEKMQ (reference sequence). For the CDR3, the DNA is TGTGCCAGCAGCCCGGCGAGGCGGGAGGGCCTTGAAGCAGAGACCCAGTACTTC. Protein sequence: CASSPARREGLEAETQYF.

The gene calls are TRBV2 and TRBJ2-7, with 7 bases that match TRBD2. The V gene end was trimmed by 8 bases and the J gene end by 6 bases; junction bases not matched to a gene: 7. Germline V gene data show CDR1 as SNHLY and CDR2 as FYNNEI. This CDR3 has 12 amino acids. CDR3 in DNA: TGTGCCAGCCTGCGACTAGCTGGCGAGCAGTACGTC. Amino acid sequence: CASLRLAGEQYV.

The chain has TRBV5-4 and TRBJ1-4, with TRBD1 matching over 7 bases. Germline trimming cut 3 bases from V and 7 bases from J; bases unmatched to any gene: 9. The germline V gene has CDR1 SGHNT and CDR2 YYREEE (reference sequence). This CDR3 region has 15 residues. For the CDR3, the DNA is TGTGCCAGCAGCTACGCCGGGACAGTGACTGAAAAACTGTTTTTT. It translates to CASSYAGTVTEKLFF.

This sequence joins TRBV2 and TRBJ2-7, with TRBD2 as a possible D gene (6 bases). CDR3 size: 13 residues. The germline V and J ends were trimmed by 7 bases and 3 bases, with 13 bases remaining between them. Germline V gene data show CDR1 as SNHLY and CDR2 as FYNNEI. In DNA, the CDR3 is TGTGCCAGCAACCCGTCCGGGAGCTACGAGCAGTACTTC. Amino acid sequence: CASNPSGSYEQYF.

The chain joins TRBV9 to TRBJ2-7; D is undetermined. This CDR3 contains 15 residues. From germline, CDR1 is SGDLS and CDR2 YYNGEE. Trimming stripped 0 bases from V and 3 bases from J, with 13 bases between. The CDR3 DNA sequence: TGTGCCAGCAGCGTAGGTGACACCTGGCGCTACGAGCAGTACTTC. As protein: CASSVGDTWRYEQYF.

This chain uses TRBV6-2 or TRBV6-3 with TRBJ2-3; D unresolved. Germline V gene lookup returns CDR1 MNHEY and CDR2 SVGEGT. The CDR3 is 13 amino acids. Trimming shortened V by 6 bases and J by 4 bases, and 11 bases separated the two germline ends. CDR3 DNA: TGTGCCAGCAGCTCCTTTGTCCCAGATACGCAGTATTTT. It codes for CASSSFVPDTQYF.

The CDR3 protein is CSVAVIYNEQFF. The CDR3 DNA follows: TGCAGCGTTGCGGTGATTTACAATGAGCAGTTCTTC. The chain couples TRBV29-1 to TRBJ2-1; no clear D. From germline, CDR1 is SQVTM and CDR2 ANQGSEA. This CDR3 has 12 amino acids. V lost 4 bases and J lost 4, with 8 bases in between.

The CDR3 region is CASSLGLAGTPYNEQFF. The CDR3 bases are TGCGCCAGCAGCCTCGGACTAGCGGGGACGCCCTACAATGAGCAGTTCTTC. The J gene is TRBJ2-1, the V gene TRBV4-1, with 12 bases lining up with TRBD2. The CDR3 contains 17 residues. Germline loops: CDR1 MGHRA, CDR2 YSYEKL. Germline trimming cut 4 bases from V and 2 bases from J; bases unmatched to any gene: 6.

This clone has only one observation. This chain connects TRBV19 to TRBJ1-1; D not certain. Germline assignment: CDR1 LNHDA and CDR2 SQIVND (reference sequence). The CDR3 extends over 13 amino acids. Deletions cut 1 base from V and 7 bases from J, with 10 bases between. CDR3 nucleotide sequence: TGTGCCAGTAGTATAGGGGAATTCGGTGAAGCTTTCTTT. This codes for CASSIGEFGEAFF. The variable domain in full, with the rest retrieved from reference TRBV19 and TRBJ1-1, is DGGITQSPKYLFRKEGQNVTLSCEQNLNHDAMYWYRQDPGQGLRLIYYSQIVNDFQKGDIAEGYSVSREKKESFPLTVTSAQKNPTAFYLCASSIGEFGEAFFGQGTRLTVV.

The chain couples TRBV19 to TRBJ2-1; 7 bases are a match to TRBD2. V shed 8 bases and J 8 bases; nucleotides not matched to a gene: 9. From germline, CDR1 is LNHDA and CDR2 SQIVND (reference sequence). This CDR3 region has 13 residues. CDR3 coding DNA: TGTGCCAGTGGGAATGAAGCGGGATATGAGCAGTTCTTC. Encoded protein: CASGNEAGYEQFF.

This chain's CDR3 is CSVEPDRDRYEQFF. DNA of the CDR3: TGCAGCGTTGAACCCGACAGGGACAGGTATGAGCAGTTCTTC. The gene calls are TRBV29-1 and TRBJ2-1; 8 nucleotides agree with TRBD1. The V segment lost 2 bases and the J segment 8 bases; nucleotides outside the gene matches: 8. Germline V CDR1 and CDR2: SQVTM, ANQGSEA. The CDR3 spans 14 residues.

This clone was recorded once. The rearrangement joins TRBV5-4 to TRBJ2-7, with 8 positions matching TRBD2. The CDR3 has 16 residues. V lost 3 bases, J lost 3 bases, and 11 bases stayed unmatched. The germline gives CDR1 SGHNT, CDR2 YYREEE (reference sequence). CDR3 nucleotides: TGTGCCAGCAGCTACCACGGGGGGGCCAGGAACTACGAGCAGTACTTC. It encodes CASSYHGGARNYEQYF.